This T cell receptor (beta chain) was profiled in a study of cytomegalovirus exposure and HLA in healthy donors. General study results and limits: There was a cluster of highly shared sequence variants that was likely a sequencing artifact. Later analysis showed most CMV-associated TCR beta chains appearing HLA-restricted.

PCR amplification relied on 60 Vbeta primers (plus 13 Jbeta primers). Method: immunoSEQ multiplex PCR; TCRdb's copy keeps in-frame clones and lacks some. The repertoire holds roughly 87,000 clones, under 80% seen once, with more than 3.5% in the top ten. In the case of this clone: Its matching antigen is unknown.

This CDR3 has 12 amino acids. Per germline, CDR1 SGHNT and CDR2 YENEEA. The V end lost 0 bases, the J end lost 6 bases, and 4 bases lay between the germline ends. Sequencing input: PBMCs. The TCR was taken from a man in his fifties or sixties in good health and CMV-seronegative. The chain joins TRBV11-3 to TRBJ2-3, with no clear D. The DNA for the CDR3 is TGTGCCAGCAGCTTAGACAGGGATACGCAGTATTTT. Translation: CASSLDRDTQYF.